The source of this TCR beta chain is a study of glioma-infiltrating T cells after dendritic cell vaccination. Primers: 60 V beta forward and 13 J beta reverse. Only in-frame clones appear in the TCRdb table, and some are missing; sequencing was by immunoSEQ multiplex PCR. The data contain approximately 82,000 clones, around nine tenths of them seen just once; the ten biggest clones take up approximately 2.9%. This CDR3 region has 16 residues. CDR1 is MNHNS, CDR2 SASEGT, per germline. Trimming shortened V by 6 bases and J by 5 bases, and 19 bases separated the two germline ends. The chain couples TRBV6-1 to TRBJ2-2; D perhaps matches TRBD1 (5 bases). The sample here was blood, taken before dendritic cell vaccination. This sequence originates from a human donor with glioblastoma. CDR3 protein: CASREIWGARTGELFF. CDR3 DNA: TGTGCCAGCAGGGAAATATGGGGCGCAAGGACCGGGGAGCTGTTTTTT.